Here is one T cell receptor (beta chain) with its context. The CDR3 runs 16 residues. Per germline, CDR1 SGHVS and CDR2 FQNEAQ. V lost 1 base, J lost 8 bases, and 8 bases stayed unmatched. In the authors' methods: Estimation of nucleated cell counts was performed using reference gene primer amplification. The repertoire was sequenced with immunoSEQ multiplex PCR; TCRdb's copy has only in-frame clones and lacks some. The D gene and trimming were derived from the DNA, and the V and J assignments and clone size from that table. The sample carries under 100,000 clones, about nine tenths recorded once. This sample was included in a study of blood T cell repertoires in COVID-19. In the study overall: Acute and convalescent COVID-19 specimens originated in the United States, Italy and Spain.

The specimen was peripheral blood. The receptor was derived from a male donor with acute or convalescent COVID-19. The gene calls are TRBV7-8 and TRBJ1-6; TRBD1 matches at 7 bases. In nucleotides, the CDR3 is TGTGCCAGCAGCTTAGTGGGACGTCAGGGGGATTCACCCCTCCACTTT. Translated: CASSLVGRQGDSPLHF. Supplemented by reference TRBV7-8 and TRBJ1-6, the full variable domain reads GAGVSQSPRYKVAKRGQDVALRCDPISGHVSLFWYQQALGQGPEFLTYFQNEAQLDKSGLPSDRFFAERPEGSVSTLKIQRTQQEDSAVYLCASSLVGRQGDSPLHFGNGTRLTVT.